This T cell receptor beta chain appears in the sequencing data of a study of naive and memory T cell subsets. With 0 bases removed from V and 5 bases from J, the gap between germline ends came to 8 bases. The CDR3 is 14 residues long. Germline assignment: CDR1 MGHRA and CDR2 YSYEKL. Only a few counts were recorded for this clonotype. An oligonucleotide containing a UMI was ligated to the 3' end of TCR cDNA. The SP2 primer and nested alpha and beta constant region primers amplified ligated cDNA in four rounds. Each CDR3 protein is one row after TCRdb ran MiXCR on the 5' RACE reads. The profile shows 55,000 to 70,000 distinct CDR3 sequences, around 7.3% of them singletons.

The gene calls are TRBV4-1 and TRBJ1-5, with D maybe TRBD1 (5 bases). The TCR sequence derives from a male donor in good health. The chain's CDR3 is CASSQDSGYQPQHF. The DNA for the CDR3 is TGCGCCAGCAGCCAAGACTCAGGGTATCAGCCCCAGCATTTT.